This T cell receptor beta chain comes out of a study of post-analysis software for immune sequencing data. Whole-study context: The disease courses spanned relapsing-remitting, secondary progressive and progressive-relapsing forms of multiple sclerosis.

This clonotype came up a few times. Antigen: not known. This CDR3 spans 13 amino acids. The germline V and J ends were trimmed by 12 bases and 4 bases, with 12 bases remaining between them. Germline CDR1 KGHDR, CDR2 SFDVKD. Study findings and constraints: Samples prepared in the same batch strongly co-clustered by F measure. In patients, a few TRBV segments were more frequent than in controls, with TRBV5-6, TRBV5-1 and TRBV20-1 among them. Compared against controls, patients with multiple sclerosis displayed significantly lower normalized Chao1 diversity.

The TCR beta cDNA libraries contained unique molecular identifiers. Input of about 0.85 to 10 million T cells yielded 500,000 to 550,000 cDNA molecules. Using its own MiXCR run on the PCR reads, TCRdb lists one record per CDR3 protein. Of about 540,000 distinct CDR3 sequences detected, around 34% appear once; the ten largest clones hold 6%. The chain employs TRBV24-1 and TRBJ2-6; D not resolved. Sequenced sample: blood. This TCR was recovered from a girl under 18 with multiple sclerosis. The chain's CDR3 is CASSQVGANVLTF. The DNA of the CDR3 is TGTGCCTCCTCTCAGGTGGGGGCCAACGTCCTGACTTTC.